Here is one T cell receptor (beta chain) with its context. There is no known antigen for this receptor. No much larger clone exists at a distance of one base, and base qualities are not known. The library was made by the immunoSEQ multiplex PCR assay. For the multiplex PCR, a mixture combining 60 forward primers for TCR Vbeta segments and 13 reverse primers for TCR Jbeta segments was used. The CDR3 region of rearranged TCR beta genes was amplified from genomic DNA with a multiplex PCR assay. The Illumina HiSeq System was used to sequence the amplified TCR beta libraries as 87-base-pair reads. The paper's data handling went like this. In a later analysis, some 80 million unique TCR beta chains were counted across the 500 to 850 repertoires, and roughly 11 million of these chains were shared by at least two donors. To remove PCR and sequencing errors, raw reads were error-corrected and collapsed into unique sequences using a nearest-neighbor algorithm that merged closely related sequences. CDR3 sequences were aligned to IMGT reference sequences to assign V, D and J gene segments. For a sequence to be retained, a match of at least six nucleotides was required to both a V gene segment and a J gene segment. A rearrangement was called productive if the CDR3 had no stop codons and remained in frame with V and J, and every other rearrangement was called non-productive. Following IMGT convention, CDR3 was defined as the stretch from the second conserved V-encoded cysteine up to the conserved J-encoded phenylalanine. The earlier analysis of 500 to 750 of the donors excluded any sequence lacking an unambiguous match to a single V gene segment. An earlier analysis of 587 of the donors classified V segments as functional when productive rearrangements were above 56.7% and as segregating when the standard deviation between donors was above 5%. A statistical classification framework was built for diagnosing cytomegalovirus status from the catalog of TCR beta chain sequences. V and J gene assignment, in a later analysis, came from comparing TCR nucleotide sequences with IMGT/GENE-DB human TR gene sequences. Using the TCRdist pipeline, a later analysis assigned CDR3 sequences along with most-parsimonious VDJ recombination scenarios. In a later analysis, every TCR beta chain was defined by the combination of its CDR3 amino acid sequence and its V-gene family, and reads without a unique V-gene family were dropped. A later analysis removed nearly 600 highly shared, low-generation-probability nucleotide sequences to deal with suspected cross-contamination and a sequencing artifact. In a later analysis, a clonal expansion index for each public chain was calculated from normalized within-repertoire ranks of inferred template counts. A later analysis computed generation probabilities with a VDJ recombination model fitted to out-of-frame rearrangements, and checked the results against IGoR. A later analysis scored TCR-TCR, TCR-HLA and TCR-CMV co-occurrence with hypergeometric tests, applying a repertoire-size bias correction to TCR pairs. In a later analysis, false discovery rates were estimated by permuting HLA or CMV assignments 20 times. In a later analysis, co-occurring TCRs were grouped using DBSCAN, with TCRdist sequence similarity added in when clustering inside HLA-allele-positive subsets. For co-occurrence clustering, repertoires with fewer than 30,000 or more than 120,000 public chains were excluded, along with 5 or 6 repertoires with anomalous nucleotide sharing. The clones in this table, taken by TCRdb from immuneACCESS, are in-frame only. Not every clone is retained; where verified, under half of the shortfall comes from an unresolved V gene, and the cause of the rest is unknown. Clone size and V and J calls were adopted from that table, with D and trimming inferred from the DNA. The sample profile shows fewer than 120,000 clones; more than 70% of them were found once. The ten largest clones represent less than 3% of the sample.

The data belong to a study of cytomegalovirus exposure and HLA in healthy donors (dated by TCRdb to 2017 to 2019). Regarding the study in general: In an earlier analysis of roughly 590 of the donors, 250 to 350 Gb of sequence data and roughly 100 million unique TCR beta sequences from about 179 million T cells were reported. In a later genetic analysis, genome-wide SNP genotypes for about three fifths of the roughly 670 donors were used, and that subset was treated as a discovery cohort. In a later analysis, previously published TCR beta repertoires from 600 to 850 donors were re-analyzed and high-resolution HLA genotyping was added so that TCR occurrence patterns could be studied. All discovery cohort repertoires had been generated on a single sequencing platform. Because of strong linkage in the cohort, five DR-DQ haplotypes were treated as single units for association and clustering. The study aimed to test whether cataloging public T cell receptors could reveal signatures of past pathogen exposure. Besides the first cohort of 500 to 700 subjects, a separate validation cohort made up of about 120 different subjects was used. Rather than using new phenotypic data, the later analysis identified candidate immune exposures from TCR beta sequences and from how often those sequences occurred across donors. To decide whether each TCR beta V gene segment behaved as functional or pseudogenic, an earlier analysis of fewer than 750 of the donors relied on high-throughput TCR beta sequencing. Among roughly 400 genotyped donors of the cohort, an average of around 220,000 unique TCR beta nucleotide sequences was sequenced per donor, of which about 20% were non-productive. Alongside the repertoire data, information on donor age, sex, ethnicity and CMV serostatus was compiled. The study combined high-throughput TCR immunosequencing, statistical association of individual TCRs with disease status, and machine learning to predict cytomegalovirus infection status. Roughly 300 gigabases of sequencing data and tens of millions of unique TCR sequences were included in an early release covering over 600 HLA-typed donors. The genetic ancestry cluster associated with self-reported Caucasian donors included about four fifths of the 398 genotyped donors. Typing coverage varied by locus: 629-630 donors for A, B, C, DRB1 and DQB1; roughly 510 for DQA1; some 610 for DPA1; 450 to 480 for DPB1. Class I and class II HLA loci were covered by the typing at four-digit resolution. The study profiled the T cell repertoires of hundreds of subjects by immunosequencing and related them to cytomegalovirus serostatus.

General findings and caveats noted by the study authors: A later analysis reported that several top co-occurrence clusters appeared linked to parvovirus B19, influenza, CMV and Epstein-Barr virus. An earlier analysis of some 560 of the donors showed that most TCR beta V segments appeared in productive rearrangements either about 90% or about 30% of the time, which broadly matched IMGT annotations. According to the authors, the approach could potentially be generalized to other disease states and immunological phenotypes. Linkage disequilibrium might explain the correlated functional status among segregating V segments, but an unknown experimental factor could not be ruled out. The sequencing pipeline was judged likely to have produced a cluster of highly shared sequence variants as a technical artifact. The cohort was sequenced for TCR beta chains only, and without alpha or paired-chain data the features that could be detected were limited. The study listed approximately 150 TCR beta chains as associated with cytomegalovirus. Three of the identified cytomegalovirus-associated TCR beta chains were confirmed in vitro to be specific for cytomegalovirus antigens. Specific HLA alleles were associated with 18,000 or so TCR beta sequences at a false discovery rate of 0.05 in a later analysis. In a later genetic analysis, fewer N-insertions in productive TCRs were reported among donors in an Asian-associated ancestry cluster than the roughly 710-donor mean. Immune exposure information for the cohort was limited to CMV serostatus. Some IMGT-functional V segments, including TRBV6-2 and TRBV6-3, could not be told apart with the 87-base-pair reads, so those segments were excluded. Because HLA typing was missing for some donors at each locus, association tests included only the typed subset. Cytomegalovirus status was reported to be diagnosed by the classifier with high specificity and sensitivity in both the original and validation cohorts. When HLA alleles, especially DR and DQ, strongly co-occurred, attributing TCR associations to individual alleles was difficult. A later analysis found that most CMV-associated TCR beta chains appeared HLA-restricted, with HLA associations seemingly driven largely by CMV exposure. Because counts were too low, more than 15 rarely observed V segments, including chromosome 9 orphons, were excluded from the earlier analysis of 587 of the donors. Compared with equally common non-associated chains, HLA-associated TCR beta chains in a later analysis were more clonally expanded and had lower generation probabilities. Across donors, most TCR sequences were observed very rarely, whereas some public TCRs were present in many individuals. Presence/absence analyses assumed roughly uniform sequencing depth across donors, an assumption that may not hold. A further reported finding was that TCR beta sequences accurately predicted the HLA-A and HLA-B alleles for most subjects in the first cohort. A later genetic analysis associated a missense DCLRE1C variant with V-gene and J-gene trimming of TCR beta chains, and an independent cohort replicated the association. According to a later analysis, TCR association rates differed among HLA loci, with DRB1 alleles showing the most associated TCRs and HLA-C alleles showing the fewest.

The cohort was made up of about 670 healthy bone marrow donors. All cohort members were sampled while nominally healthy, although unrecorded immune exposures were likely present. The donor was CMV seropositive and was included in the group of 250 to 300 seropositive cohort members. Each donor provided a peripheral blood sample, and peripheral blood mononuclear cells were used for TCR beta sequencing. The Qiagen DNeasy Blood Extraction Kit was used to extract genomic DNA from the blood cell samples. Cut back by 6 bases and 0 bases, the V and J ends lie 15 bases apart. CDR1 and CDR2, looked up from the germline V gene, are MDHEN and SYDVKM. Including cysteine and phenylalanine, the CDR3 has 16 amino acids. CDR3 DNA is the only sequence kept; it has 48 bases, read in frame from the first base.

The sequence was collected from a woman in her sixties or seventies in good health and CMV-seropositive. Sequenced sample: PBMCs. This chain is built from TRBV28 and TRBJ1-5; tentative D gene TRBD1, with 6 bases matching. The sequence in DNA is TGTGCCAGCAGACGCACAGGGATGAGTAGCAATCAGCCCCAGCATTTT. The translation is CASRRTGMSSNQPQHF. Supplemented by the reference TRBV28 and TRBJ1-5 proteins around the CDR3, the complete variable domain is DVKVTQSSRYLVKRTGEKVFLECVQDMDHENMFWYRQDPGLGLRLIYFSYDVKMKEKGDIPEGYSVSREKKERFSLILESASTNQTSMYLCASRRTGMSSNQPQHFGDGTRLSIL.